This T cell receptor beta chain was captured by sequencing in a study of cytomegalovirus exposure and HLA in healthy donors. In the case of this clone: Its specificity is unknown.

In the PCR, 60 Vbeta and 13 Jbeta primers were used. Profiling relied on immunoSEQ multiplex PCR, and the TCRdb table lists in-frame clones only, not all of them. The sample records some 150,000 clones, 79% being singletons. CDR1 and CDR2 from the germline V gene are LGHNA and YSLEER. The CDR3 loop spans 15 amino acids. V lost 1 base and J lost 4, with 10 bases in between. General study points: Highly shared variants forming one cluster were likely a sequencing artifact. Productive rates of about 90% or about 30% were seen for most TCR beta V segments in an earlier analysis. Presence/absence analyses took donor sequencing depth as roughly uniform. According to a later analysis, donors in an Asian-associated ancestry cluster reportedly had fewer N-insertions than the approximately 620-donor mean.

The source material was PBMCs. The sequence derives from a male donor in good health and CMV-seronegative. The chain is built from TRBV4-3 and TRBJ1-4; D gene unclear. The CDR3 DNA reads TGCGCCAGCAGCCAAGGGAGAGGATATAATGAAAAACTGTTTTTT. Residues: CASSQGRGYNEKLFF.